The 24 T cell receptor beta chains listed next were all sequenced from one sample in a study of T cell responses to AZD1222 COVID-19 vaccine. Sequencing was performed with immunoSEQ multiplex PCR; in TCRdb, only in-frame clones are kept and a portion is missing. Found here are approximately 94,000 clones, around 87% of them singletons; the top ten hold more than 15%. The sample here was peripheral blood, taken on day 0 of AZD1222 vaccination. The receptors derive from an adult in good health.

The chain employs TRBV25-1 and TRBJ1-2; 9 nucleotides match TRBD1. Germline CDR1 MGHDK, CDR2 SYGVNS. The CDR3 contains 13 residues. V lost 6 bases, J lost 8 bases, and 7 bases stayed unmatched. CDR3 nucleotides: TGTGCCAGCAGGGAAAACAGGGGGCGAGGCTACACCTTC. Translating it yields CASRENRGRGYTF.

V gene TRBV7-9 combines with J gene TRBJ2-3, with D perhaps matching TRBD1 (6 bases). V was cut by 5 bases and J by 2 bases, with 17 bases left in between. The CDR3 runs 16 residues. Germline V gene data show CDR1 as SEHNR and CDR2 as FQNEAQ (reference sequence). CDR3 sequence (DNA): TGTGCCAGCAGCCCTAAACAGGGTCCTAACACAGATACGCAGTATTTT. Translating it yields CASSPKQGPNTDTQYF.

This clone has just a few counts. The CDR3 DNA is TGTGCCAGCAGCCCACGGGGACAGGGGAGCTCCTACGAGCAGTACTTC. Amino acid sequence: CASSPRGQGSSYEQYF. The V call is TRBV7-8, the J call TRBJ2-7; 10 nucleotides agree with TRBD1. CDR3 length: 16 residues. Germline CDR1 and CDR2: SGHVS and FQNEAQ. The junction had 7 bases not matched to a gene; V was cut back by 5 bases and J by 0 bases.

This sequence joins TRBV27 and TRBJ2-1, with 7 bases aligning to TRBD1. V trimming: 4 bases; J trimming: 9 bases; junction bases outside the gene matches: 15. CDR1 and CDR2 from the germline V gene are MNHEY and SMNVEV (reference sequence). The CDR3 is 16 residues long. The CDR3 reads CASSSLQGSPLGEQFF. CDR3 in DNA: TGTGCCAGCAGTTCCTTACAGGGGTCTCCCCTCGGTGAGCAGTTCTTC.

The chain carries TRBV13 and TRBJ2-2; the D gene is possibly TRBD1 (6 bases). The CDR3 sequence is 15 residues long. V lost 6 bases to trimming and J lost 4 bases, with 15 bases between them. Germline CDR1 and CDR2: PRHDT and FYEKMQ (reference sequence). The CDR3 loop reads CASSQGRLGTGELFF. The CDR3 DNA reads TGTGCCAGCAGTCAGGGGCGACTTGGCACCGGGGAGCTGTTTTTT.

V gene TRBV18 combines with J gene TRBJ2-7, with a possible D match to TRBD1 (5 bases). Deletions cut 5 bases from V and 5 bases from J, with 13 bases between. Germline CDR1 KGHSH, CDR2 LQKENI. The CDR3 contains 13 residues. The CDR3 sequence: CASSGAAVNEQYF. CDR3 DNA sequence: TGTGCCAGCTCAGGGGCAGCAGTAAACGAGCAGTACTTC.

The genes are TRBV14 and TRBJ1-6; no clear D gene. There are 13 residues in the CDR3. Germline V CDR1 and CDR2: SGHDN, FVKESK. V lost 3 bases, J lost 8 bases, and 8 bases lay in between. CDR3 in amino acids: CASSHIDDSPLHF. In nucleotides, the CDR3 is TGTGCCAGCAGCCACATAGATGATTCACCCCTCCACTTT. The entire variable domain, with the rest obtained from reference TRBV14 and TRBJ1-6, is as follows: EAGVTQFPSHSVIEKGQTVTLRCDPISGHDNLYWYRRVMGKEIKFLLHFVKESKQDESGMPNNRFLAERTGGTYSTLKVQPAELEDSGVYFCASSHIDDSPLHFGNGTRLTVT.

This clone was seen only once. The chain employs TRBV18 and TRBJ1-2; D uncertain. This CDR3 has 15 amino acids. The ends were cut back, 2 bases at V and 3 bases at J, with 13 bases in the middle. The germline V gene encodes CDR1 KGHSH and CDR2 LQKENI. The CDR3 is CASSPSAGPDYGYTF. DNA for the CDR3: TGTGCCAGCTCACCATCGGCAGGCCCAGACTATGGCTACACCTTC.

The V gene is TRBV18, the J gene TRBJ1-1; D remains unclear. The ends were cut back, 6 bases at V and 7 bases at J, with 12 bases in the middle. Germline CDR1 KGHSH, CDR2 LQKENI. The CDR3 consists of 12 residues. This CDR3 is CASSSMTDEAFF. CDR3 bases: TGTGCCAGCTCGTCAATGACCGATGAAGCTTTCTTT.

The chain couples TRBV6-5 to TRBJ1-1; D is uncertain. Germline CDR1 and CDR2: MNHEY and SVGAGI. V dropped 2 bases and J dropped 6 bases, with 13 bases sitting between them. The CDR3 has 14 residues. CDR3 nucleotides: TGTGCCAGCAGTTACGGATCGTTTGGTGCTGAAGCTTTCTTT. Its protein product is CASSYGSFGAEAFF.

The V gene is TRBV29-1, the J gene TRBJ1-1, with TRBD1 identical over 8 bases. V trimming: 3 bases; J trimming: 11 bases; junction bases outside the gene matches: 5. CDR1 and CDR2 (germline): SQVTM, ANQGSEA. This CDR3 comprises 11 residues. CDR3 region: CSVEARTGAFF. CDR3 DNA: TGCAGCGTTGAGGCTAGGACAGGGGCTTTCTTT.

V is TRBV2 and J is TRBJ2-1, with TRBD2 identical over 8 bases. The trim removed 5 bases at V and 7 bases at J, leaving 13 bases unmatched. Germline V gives CDR1 SNHLY, CDR2 FYNNEI. The CDR3 covers 16 residues. Here the CDR3 reads CASSPDGLAMGNEQFF. The CDR3 DNA reads as TGTGCCAGCAGTCCCGATGGACTAGCTATGGGGAATGAGCAGTTCTTC.

V gene TRBV9 combines with J gene TRBJ2-1, with 7 positions matching TRBD2. Per the germline V gene, CDR1 is SGDLS and CDR2 is YYNGEE. J was trimmed by 6 bases and V by 3 bases; bases with no gene match: 12. The CDR3 is 16 residues long. The CDR3 bases are TGTGCCAGCAGCGCCCGGGGACTACCCCTTTCCAATGAGCAGTTCTTC. It is translated as CASSARGLPLSNEQFF.

The chain joins TRBV11-2 to TRBJ2-3; 9 nucleotides align to TRBD2. The CDR3 sequence is 16 residues long. The V gene's germline CDR1 is SGHAT and CDR2 FQNNGV. V shed 0 bases, J shed 3 bases, and the junction held 4 bases outside the gene matches. CDR3 in DNA: TGTGCCAGCAGCTTAGAGCTAGCGGGGTTAACAGATACGCAGTATTTT. It codes for CASSLELAGLTDTQYF.

The rearrangement links TRBV7-2 to TRBJ1-1, with TRBD1 identical over 9 bases. V was clipped by 1 base and J by 11 bases; unmatched bases: 5. The CDR3 extends over 13 amino acids. Germline CDR1 and CDR2: SGHTA and FQGNSA. CDR3 in amino acids: CASSLGDRVSAFF. The CDR3 DNA is TGTGCCAGCAGCTTAGGGGACAGGGTATCCGCTTTCTTT.

The V call is TRBV14, the J call TRBJ1-2; D not certain. V was cut by 2 bases and J by 1 base, with 2 bases left in between. Germline CDR1 and CDR2: SGHDN and FVKESK. The CDR3 runs to 12 residues. CDR3 DNA sequence: TGTGCCAGCAGCCAACTTAACTATGGCTACACCTTC. It is translated as CASSQLNYGYTF.

The chain is built from TRBV19 and TRBJ2-7; D is possibly TRBD1 (5 bases). Trimming took off 3 bases at V and 6 bases at J, with 15 bases between the two ends. The CDR3 runs to 14 residues. CDR1 and CDR2 (germline): LNHDA, SQIVND (reference sequence). CDR3 sequence: CASSITGRYVEQYF. The CDR3 DNA is TGTGCCAGTAGTATCACAGGAAGGTACGTCGAGCAGTACTTC.

This chain joins TRBV19 and TRBJ1-2; 11 bases are a match to TRBD1. J gave up 8 bases and V 6 bases, and 8 bases lay outside the gene matches. The CDR3 contains 14 residues. Germline V gene sequence: CDR1 LNHDA, CDR2 SQIVND (reference sequence). CDR3 loop: CASSGDRGILGYTF. CDR3 nucleotides: TGTGCCAGTAGCGGGGACAGGGGGATTTTGGGCTACACCTTC.

The rearrangement joins TRBV12-3 or TRBV12-4 to TRBJ1-1; 7 positions agree with TRBD1. The CDR3 runs to 13 residues. The V segment lost 8 bases and the J segment 6 bases; nucleotides outside the gene matches: 9. The CDR3 is CASSLTTGAEAFF. The CDR3 region has the DNA TGTGCCAGCTCCCTCACCACAGGGGCTGAAGCTTTCTTT.

The genes are TRBV5-5 and TRBJ1-2; D is possibly TRBD1 (5 bases). This CDR3 is 15 amino acids long. Germline V CDR1 and CDR2: SGHKS, YYEKEE (reference sequence). The V end lost 1 base, the J end lost 4 bases, and 14 bases lay between the germline ends. This CDR3 is CASSLLEGSRYGYTF. The CDR3 bases are TGTGCCAGCAGCTTGTTAGAGGGGTCCCGCTATGGCTACACCTTC.

The J gene is TRBJ1-1, the V gene TRBV3-1 (or the pseudogene TRBV3-2); D is unresolved. From germline, CDR1 is LGHDT and CDR2 YNNKEL (reference sequence). The CDR3 runs 16 residues. V lost 1 base and J 5 bases, leaving 17 bases between the germline ends. CDR3 nucleotides: TGTGCCAGCAGCCAAGGGGAAGGAACAGCTTCTACTGAAGCTTTCTTT. This codes for CASSQGEGTASTEAFF.

V usage is TRBV27 and J usage is TRBJ2-7; D is possibly TRBD1 (7 bases). Germline V gives CDR1 MNHEY, CDR2 SMNVEV (reference sequence). The CDR3 is made up of 16 amino acids. V was clipped by 4 bases and J by 4 bases, with 20 bases between them. The CDR3 sequence is CASSYGPEGARYEQYF. As DNA, the CDR3 is TGTGCCAGCAGTTACGGCCCGGAGGGGGCGCGGTACGAGCAGTACTTC.

This chain links TRBV5-1 with TRBJ1-1; 7 bases fit TRBD1. This CDR3 is 14 amino acids long. Germline CDR1 is SGHRS and CDR2 is YFSETQ. V lost 5 bases, J lost 6 bases, and 10 bases stayed unmatched. As DNA, the CDR3 is TGCGCCAGCAGGGGCGGACAGGACTTTGCTGAAGCTTTCTTT. Its translation is CASRGGQDFAEAFF.

The chain carries TRBV4-2 and TRBJ1-1; no firm D call. The CDR3 contains 15 residues. Trimming shortened V by 0 bases and J by 0 bases, and 8 bases separated the two germline ends. CDR1 LGHNA and CDR2 YNFKEQ come from the germline V gene. CDR3 coding DNA: TGTGCCAGCAGCCAAGAGAAGCTCATGAACACTGAAGCTTTCTTT. Translating gives CASSQEKLMNTEAFF.